The subject of this entry is one T cell receptor beta chain. This receptor's antigen is unknown. No much larger clonotype is one base removed from it; base qualities were not supplied. Every donor was a healthy Caucasian. Three pairs of female monozygotic twins, all aged about 18 to 30 years, made up the twin cohort. The RNA used for TCR libraries was isolated from peripheral blood mononuclear cells. From the germline V gene (reference sequence), CDR1 is LNHNV and CDR2 is YYDKDF. Here V drops 0 bases and J drops 3 bases, and the junction holds 6 bases not matched to any gene. The CDR3, cysteine through phenylalanine, is 16 amino acids long. This entry keeps only the CDR3 DNA: 48 bases, framed from base 1. This specimen comes from a study of identical twins (dated by TCRdb to 2016 to 2017). Broadly, across the study: The study deep-sequenced TCR alpha and beta repertoires from monozygotic twins, unrelated adults of various ages and cord blood to test whether fetal clonotypes persist. Replicate twin experiments were performed at different times using different library preparation protocols to rule out contamination.

Libraries were built with 5' RACE. Sequenced using an Illumina HiSeq 2000. A universal primer binding site was added through template switching, and the final cDNA carried a unique molecular identifier so that TCR cDNA molecules could be counted accurately. Specific primers in the conserved constant-segment region were used to synthesize first-strand cDNA for TCR alpha and beta chains. To control for contamination, each cDNA library was double barcoded with a SMART-Mk sample barcode plus Illumina barcodes. TruSeq adapter sequences along with Illumina sample barcodes were introduced in two successive PCR steps. Sequencing of the TCR alpha and beta cDNA libraries was done on the Illumina HiSeq platform using custom primers. Concerning the study's data processing: Raw reads were processed with MiGEC to extract unique molecular identifiers, and MiXCR was used to determine CDR3 positions. For each individual, recombination models were inferred using an EM algorithm with the repgenHMM and IGoR tools. The tcR package in R was used for shared clonotype analysis, with sharing normalized by the product of cloneset sizes. To study raw recombination without the effects of thymic and clonal selection, out-of-frame nonproductive sequences were analyzed. TCRdb itself trimmed the public reads at Q25 with fastp, ran MiXCR and retained productive beta chains. All rows with the same CDR3 protein become a single entry with the most common DNA and genes. The V and J calls and clone size are TCRdb's, not the authors'. Within this sample are over 600,000 distinct CDR3 sequences, with 21% of them counted one time only. Jointly, the top ten make up about 4.5% of the sample.

The paper's findings and limits, for the study overall: In beta out-of-frame sequences, excess twin sharing was weaker, because having fewer shared sequences lowered the signal-to-noise ratio. Fewer insertions were carried by abundant cord blood beta clonotypes; a weaker similar trend was observed in young adult naive repertoires, while no such trend was observed in memory repertoires. Because the same donors could not be followed over many years, the conclusions relied on cross-sectional statistical analysis. Invariant T cells such as MAIT and iNKT could partly confound zero-insertion analyses, although diverse VJ usage argued against such confounding for most clonotypes. Compared with coincidental sharing between unrelated individuals, an excess of low generation-probability sequences was observed among out-of-frame TCR alpha sequences shared between twins. Out-of-frame TCR alpha sharing in monozygotic twins was systematically underestimated by recombination models, whereas sharing between unrelated individuals was in agreement with the recombination models.

The same sample was also studied in work on T cells expressing NK-cell markers. The second investigation adds: TCR beta-chain repertoires were profiled in sorted CD3+CD56+NKG2C+, CD3+CD56+NKG2C- and CD3+CD56-NKG2C+ T-cell subsets from several donors. Most of the eight sequenced donors were HCMV-seropositive and one was HCMV-seronegative. In several experiments an anti-gammadeltaTCR antibody was added to restrict sorting to alphabetaTCR-expressing T cells. In five to seven donors, the dominant CD3+CD56+NKG2C+ clonotypes were found to rank among the top 10 CD8+ clonotypes and to make up about 1.0-7.0% of CD8+ T cells. Those dominant clonotypes were again the most abundant among CD3+CD56-NKG2C+ cells in a handful of donors, at about 25-60.1%. It remained unclear whether the expanded NKG2C-expressing T cell clones were specific for HCMV antigens. All eight donors whose samples were sequenced were randomly selected healthy volunteers, three of them men and five women. To determine HCMV serostatus, a commercial ELISA kit was used to detect HCMV-specific IgG in serum. For about six donors, bulk peripheral blood T-cell repertoires were also sequenced from unsorted PBMC. Reads were demultiplexed and grouped by UMI with MIGEC, and clonotypes were assembled and quantified with MiTCR. Only TCR cDNA sequences supported by at least two reads were kept to exclude erroneous sequences. The tcR package was used for downstream repertoire analysis, with clonotypes matched between fractions based on CDR3 nucleotide sequence plus V segment. VDJmatch was used to annotate antigen specificity against VDJdb, with one amino acid substitution in CDR3 allowed.

Sequencing was carried out using PBMCs. The sequence links TRBV15 to TRBJ2-7, and TRBD2 matches 9 of the central bases. This TCR was sampled from a woman aged 18-29 years in good health. This receptor carries the CDR3 CATSRDLGGRGYEQYF. The nucleotide sequence is given as TGTGCCACCAGCAGAGATCTAGGCGGGAGGGGCTACGAGCAGTACTTC. The entire variable domain, with the stretches around the CDR3 drawn from the reference TRBV15 and TRBJ2-7 proteins, is DAMVIQNPRYQVTQFGKPVTLSCSQTLNHNVMYWYQQKSSQAPKLLFHYYDKDFNNEADTPDNFQSRRPNTSFCFLDIRSPGLGDTAMYLCATSRDLGGRGYEQYFGPGTRLTVT.